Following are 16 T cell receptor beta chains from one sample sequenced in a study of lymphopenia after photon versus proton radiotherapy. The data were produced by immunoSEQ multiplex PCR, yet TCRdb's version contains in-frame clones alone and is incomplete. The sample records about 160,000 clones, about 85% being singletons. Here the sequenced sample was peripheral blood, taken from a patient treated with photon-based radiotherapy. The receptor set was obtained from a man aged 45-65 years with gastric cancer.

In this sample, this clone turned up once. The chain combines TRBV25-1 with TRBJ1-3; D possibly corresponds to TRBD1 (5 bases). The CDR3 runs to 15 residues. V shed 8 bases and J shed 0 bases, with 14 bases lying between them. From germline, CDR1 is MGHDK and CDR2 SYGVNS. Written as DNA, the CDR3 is TGTGCCAGCCCGCTGGGGGGGAGCTCTGGAAACACCATATATTTT. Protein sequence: CASPLGGSSGNTIYF.

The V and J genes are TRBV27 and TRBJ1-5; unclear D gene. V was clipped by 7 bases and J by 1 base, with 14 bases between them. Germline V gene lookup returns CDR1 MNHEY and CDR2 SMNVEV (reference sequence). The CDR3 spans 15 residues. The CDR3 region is CASTPYGGSNQPQHF. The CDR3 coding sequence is TGTGCCAGCACCCCCTATGGAGGGAGCAATCAGCCCCAGCATTTT.

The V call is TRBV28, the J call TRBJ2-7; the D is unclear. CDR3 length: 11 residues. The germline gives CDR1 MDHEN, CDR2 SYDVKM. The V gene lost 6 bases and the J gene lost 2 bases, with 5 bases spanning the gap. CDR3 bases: TGTGCCAGCAGCGCACCCTACGAGCAGTACTTC. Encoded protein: CASSAPYEQYF.

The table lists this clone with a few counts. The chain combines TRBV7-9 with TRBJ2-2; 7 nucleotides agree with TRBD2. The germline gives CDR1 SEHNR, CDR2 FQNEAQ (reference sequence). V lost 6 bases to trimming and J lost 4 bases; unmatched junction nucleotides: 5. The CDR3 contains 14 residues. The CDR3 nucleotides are TGTGCCAGCAGTGCTACTAGCGCCACCGGGGAGCTGTTTTTT. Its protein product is CASSATSATGELFF.

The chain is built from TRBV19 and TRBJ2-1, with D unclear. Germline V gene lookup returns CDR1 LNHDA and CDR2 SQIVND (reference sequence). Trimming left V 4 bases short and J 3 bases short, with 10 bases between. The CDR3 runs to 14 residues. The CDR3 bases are TGTGCCAGTAGTACCCAGCAGTACTACAATGAGCAGTTCTTC. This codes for CASSTQQYYNEQFF.

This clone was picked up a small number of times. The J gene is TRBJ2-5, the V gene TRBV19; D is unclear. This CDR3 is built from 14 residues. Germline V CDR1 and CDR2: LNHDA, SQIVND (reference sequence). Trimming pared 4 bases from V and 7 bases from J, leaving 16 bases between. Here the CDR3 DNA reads TGTGCCAGTAGTAAATCAGCCAAGACTCCGACCCAGTACTTC. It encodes CASSKSAKTPTQYF.

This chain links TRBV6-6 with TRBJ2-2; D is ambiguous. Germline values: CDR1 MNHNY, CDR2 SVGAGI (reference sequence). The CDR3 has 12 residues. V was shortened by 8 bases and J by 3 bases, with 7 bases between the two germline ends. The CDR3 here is CASGFYTGELFF. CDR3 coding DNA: TGTGCCAGCGGGTTCTACACCGGGGAGCTGTTTTTT.

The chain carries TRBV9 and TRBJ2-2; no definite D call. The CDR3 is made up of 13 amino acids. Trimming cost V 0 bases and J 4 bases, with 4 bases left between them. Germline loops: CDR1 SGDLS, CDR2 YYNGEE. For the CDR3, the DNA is TGTGCCAGCAGCGTAGGGGTCACCGGGGAGCTGTTTTTT. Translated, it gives CASSVGVTGELFF. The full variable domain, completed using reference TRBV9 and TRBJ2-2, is DSGVTQTPKHLITATGQRVTLRCSPRSGDLSVYWYQQSLDQGLQFLIQYYNGEERAKGNILERFSAQQFPDLHSELNLSSLELGDSALYFCASSVGVTGELFFGEGSRLTVL.

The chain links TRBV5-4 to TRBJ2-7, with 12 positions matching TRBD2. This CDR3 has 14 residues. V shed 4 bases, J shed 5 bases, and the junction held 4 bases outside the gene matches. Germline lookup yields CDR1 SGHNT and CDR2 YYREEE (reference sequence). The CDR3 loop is CASSTLAGGNEQYF. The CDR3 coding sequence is TGTGCCAGCAGCACACTAGCGGGGGGAAACGAGCAGTACTTC.

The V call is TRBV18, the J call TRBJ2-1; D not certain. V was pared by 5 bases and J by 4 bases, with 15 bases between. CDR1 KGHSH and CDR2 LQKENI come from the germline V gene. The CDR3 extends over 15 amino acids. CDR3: CASSEGSPAYNEQFF. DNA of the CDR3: TGTGCCAGCTCAGAAGGATCACCGGCGTACAATGAGCAGTTCTTC.

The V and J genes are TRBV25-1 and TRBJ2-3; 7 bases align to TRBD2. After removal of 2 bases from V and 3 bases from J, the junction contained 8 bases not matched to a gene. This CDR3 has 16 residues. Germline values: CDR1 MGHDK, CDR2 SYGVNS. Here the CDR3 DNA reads TGTGCCAGCAGTGAAACACTTGGGGGGGGAACAGATACGCAGTATTTT. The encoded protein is CASSETLGGGTDTQYF.

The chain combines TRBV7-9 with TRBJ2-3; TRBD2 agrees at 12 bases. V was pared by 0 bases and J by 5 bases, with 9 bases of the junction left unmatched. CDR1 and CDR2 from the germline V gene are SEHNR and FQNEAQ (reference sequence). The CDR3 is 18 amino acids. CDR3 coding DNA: TGTGCCAGCAGCTTAGCGGCTAGCGGGAGGGCCAGGGGAGATACGCAGTATTTT. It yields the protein CASSLAASGRARGDTQYF.

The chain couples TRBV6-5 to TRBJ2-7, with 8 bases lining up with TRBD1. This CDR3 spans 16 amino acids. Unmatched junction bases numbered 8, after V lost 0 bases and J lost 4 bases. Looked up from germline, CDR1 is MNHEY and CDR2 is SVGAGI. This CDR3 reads CASSYSRDRGLYEQYF. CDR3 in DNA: TGTGCCAGCAGTTACTCGAGAGACAGGGGATTATACGAGCAGTACTTC.

This CDR3 is CASSLPGWEAFF. CDR3 bases: TGTGCCAGCAGCTTGCCGGGGTGGGAAGCTTTCTTT. This chain links TRBV5-4 with TRBJ1-1; D unclear. The CDR3 sequence is 12 residues long. Germline values: CDR1 SGHNT, CDR2 YYREEE (reference sequence). V shed 1 base and J shed 8 bases, with 9 bases lying between them.

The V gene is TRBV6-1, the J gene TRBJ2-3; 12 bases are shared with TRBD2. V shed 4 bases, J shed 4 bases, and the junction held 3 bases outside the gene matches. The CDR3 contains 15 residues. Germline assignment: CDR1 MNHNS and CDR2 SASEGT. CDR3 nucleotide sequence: TGTGCCAGCAGTGGGACTAGCGGGACCCCAGATACGCAGTATTTT. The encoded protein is CASSGTSGTPDTQYF.

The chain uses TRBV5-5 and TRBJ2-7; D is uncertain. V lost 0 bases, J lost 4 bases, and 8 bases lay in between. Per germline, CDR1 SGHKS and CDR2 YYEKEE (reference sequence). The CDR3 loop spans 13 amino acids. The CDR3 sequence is CASSLATIYEQYF. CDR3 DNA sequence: TGTGCCAGCAGCTTGGCAACAATATACGAGCAGTACTTC. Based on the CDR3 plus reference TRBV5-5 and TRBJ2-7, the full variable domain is DAGVTQSPTHLIKTRGQQVTLRCSPISGHKSVSWYQQVLGQGPQFIFQYYEKEERGRGNFPDRFSARQFPNYSSELNVNALLLGDSALYLCASSLATIYEQYFGPGTRLTVT.